This T cell receptor beta chain stems from a study of vaccination effects on CD4 cells after COVID-19. Study outcomes and limitations: Common cold coronaviruses were cross-recognized by only 1 of 255 vaccine-induced clones in healthy vaccinees.

Clones were sequenced by immunoSEQ multiplex PCR, and TCRdb holds only the in-frame ones, with some missing. The sample lists approximately 82,000 clones; roughly four fifths were seen once. Using viral peptide pools, the ViraFEST assay grew out antigen-specific CD4+ T cells prior to sequencing. The culture ran for 10 days before CD4+ T cells were isolated. This clone has only a few counts. Antigen specificity is unknown. Germline V gives CDR1 SEHNR, CDR2 FQNEAQ (reference sequence). Trimming removed 4 bases from V and 10 bases from J, with 13 bases in between. The CDR3 has 12 amino acids. This sequence joins TRBV7-9 and TRBJ1-1; D might be TRBD1 (6 bases). The sequencing used CD4+ T cells from PBMCs cultured with HCoV-229E spike peptides, collected before COVID-19 vaccination. The sequence was collected from a human donor who received a COVID-19 vaccine. CDR3 nucleotides: TGTGCCAGCAGCTATCGGGACAACCGAGCTTTCTTT. This gives the protein CASSYRDNRAFF.